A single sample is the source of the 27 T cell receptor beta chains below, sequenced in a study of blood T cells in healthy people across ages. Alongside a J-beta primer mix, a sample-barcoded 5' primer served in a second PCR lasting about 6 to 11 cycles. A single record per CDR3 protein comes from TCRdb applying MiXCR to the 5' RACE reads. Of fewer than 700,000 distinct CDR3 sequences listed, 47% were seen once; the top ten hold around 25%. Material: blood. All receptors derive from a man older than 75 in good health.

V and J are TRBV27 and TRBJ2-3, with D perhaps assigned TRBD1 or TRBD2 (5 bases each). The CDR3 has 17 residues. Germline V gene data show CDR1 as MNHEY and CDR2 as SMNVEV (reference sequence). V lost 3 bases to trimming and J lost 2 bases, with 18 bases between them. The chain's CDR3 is CASSFGAGTVDTDTQYF. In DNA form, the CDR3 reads TGTGCCAGCAGTTTTGGGGCCGGGACCGTCGACACAGATACGCAGTATTTT.

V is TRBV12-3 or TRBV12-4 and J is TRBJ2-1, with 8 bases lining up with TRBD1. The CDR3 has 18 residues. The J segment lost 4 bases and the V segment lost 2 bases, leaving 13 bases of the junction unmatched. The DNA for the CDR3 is TGTGCCAGCAGTTTACACTCCTCGGGACAGGAGATTTACAATGAGCAGTTCTTC. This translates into CASSLHSSGQEIYNEQFF.

The CDR3 DNA reads TGTGCCAGCAGCCAGGTAGAGGGGGGAAACTACAATGAGCAGTTCTTC. Translated: CASSQVEGGNYNEQFF. The rearrangement joins TRBV7-3 to TRBJ2-1; tentatively, D is TRBD1 or TRBD2 (6 bases each). Per germline, CDR1 SGHTA and CDR2 FQGTGA. The CDR3 length is 16 residues. Trimming took 5 bases from V and 3 from J, leaving 17 bases between them.

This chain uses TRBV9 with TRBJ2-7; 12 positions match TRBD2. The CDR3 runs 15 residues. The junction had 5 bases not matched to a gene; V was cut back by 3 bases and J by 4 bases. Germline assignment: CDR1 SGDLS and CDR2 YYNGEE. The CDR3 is CASSALAGGGYEQYF. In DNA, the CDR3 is TGTGCCAGCAGCGCACTAGCGGGGGGAGGATACGAGCAGTACTTC. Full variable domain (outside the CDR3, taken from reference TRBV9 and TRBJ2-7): DSGVTQTPKHLITATGQRVTLRCSPRSGDLSVYWYQQSLDQGLQFLIQYYNGEERAKGNILERFSAQQFPDLHSELNLSSLELGDSALYFCASSALAGGGYEQYFGPGTRLTVT.

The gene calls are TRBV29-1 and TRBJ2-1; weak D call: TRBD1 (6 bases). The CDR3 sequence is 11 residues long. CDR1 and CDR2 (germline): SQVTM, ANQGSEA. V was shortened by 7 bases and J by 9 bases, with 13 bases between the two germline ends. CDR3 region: CSARDMGEQFF. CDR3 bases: TGCAGCGCCAGGGACATGGGTGAGCAGTTCTTC.

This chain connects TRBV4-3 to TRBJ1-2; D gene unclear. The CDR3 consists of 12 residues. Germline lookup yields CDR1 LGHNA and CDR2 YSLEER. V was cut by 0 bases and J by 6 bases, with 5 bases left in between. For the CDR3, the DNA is TGCGCCAGCAGCCAAGATAAGGATGGCTACACCTTC. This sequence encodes CASSQDKDGYTF.

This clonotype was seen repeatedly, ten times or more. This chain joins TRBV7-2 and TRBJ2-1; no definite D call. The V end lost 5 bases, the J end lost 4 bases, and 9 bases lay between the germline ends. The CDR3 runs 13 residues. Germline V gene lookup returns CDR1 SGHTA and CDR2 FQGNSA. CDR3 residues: CASSPFSYNEQFF. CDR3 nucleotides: TGTGCCAGCAGCCCATTCTCTTACAATGAGCAGTTCTTC.

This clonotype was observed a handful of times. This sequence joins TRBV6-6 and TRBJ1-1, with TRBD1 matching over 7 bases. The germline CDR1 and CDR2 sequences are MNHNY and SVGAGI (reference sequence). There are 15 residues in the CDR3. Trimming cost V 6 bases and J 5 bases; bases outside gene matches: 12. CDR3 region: CASSNPNRGRTEAFF. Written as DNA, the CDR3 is TGTGCCAGCAGCAACCCTAACAGGGGAAGGACTGAAGCTTTCTTT.

The CDR3 loop is CASGAGGFRETQYF. The CDR3 DNA follows: TGTGCCAGCGGCGCAGGGGGATTCCGGGAGACCCAGTACTTC. The V and J genes are TRBV7-9 and TRBJ2-5; 7 bases map to TRBD1. The CDR3 runs to 14 residues. Per germline, CDR1 SEHNR and CDR2 FQNEAQ (reference sequence). V lost 8 bases and J lost 5; bases outside the gene matches: 11.

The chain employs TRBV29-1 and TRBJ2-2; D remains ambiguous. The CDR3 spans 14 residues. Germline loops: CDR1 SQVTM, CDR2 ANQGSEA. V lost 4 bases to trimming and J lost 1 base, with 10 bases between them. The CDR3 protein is CSVAETRNTGELFF. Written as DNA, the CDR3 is TGCAGCGTTGCTGAGACACGGAACACCGGGGAGCTGTTTTTT.

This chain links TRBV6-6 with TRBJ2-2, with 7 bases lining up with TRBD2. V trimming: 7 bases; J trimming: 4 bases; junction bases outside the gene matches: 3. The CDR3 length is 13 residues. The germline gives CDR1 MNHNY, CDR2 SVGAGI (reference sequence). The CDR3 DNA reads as TGTGCCAGCACGGGGGGTGGCACCGGGGAGCTGTTTTTT. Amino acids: CASTGGGTGELFF.

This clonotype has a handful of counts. This chain's CDR3 is CASSSPGLAHNEQFF. The CDR3, as DNA: TGCGCCAGCAGCTCACCGGGACTAGCCCACAATGAGCAGTTCTTC. The J gene is TRBJ2-1, the V gene TRBV5-1, with TRBD2 matching over 9 bases. V lost 3 bases and J lost 5; bases outside the gene matches: 6. There are 15 residues in the CDR3. CDR1 and CDR2 from the germline V gene are SGHRS and YFSETQ.

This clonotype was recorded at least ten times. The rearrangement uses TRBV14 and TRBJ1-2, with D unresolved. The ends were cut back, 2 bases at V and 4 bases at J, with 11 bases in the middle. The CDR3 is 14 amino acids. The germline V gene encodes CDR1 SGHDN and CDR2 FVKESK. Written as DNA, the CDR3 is TGTGCCAGCAGCCAAAGTATGGAGGGCTATGGCTACACCTTC. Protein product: CASSQSMEGYGYTF.

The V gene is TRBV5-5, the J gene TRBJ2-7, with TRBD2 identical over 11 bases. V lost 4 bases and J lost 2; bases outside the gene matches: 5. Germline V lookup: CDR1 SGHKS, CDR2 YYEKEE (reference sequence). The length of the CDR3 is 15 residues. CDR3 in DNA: TGTGCCAGCAGCCAGACTAGCGGGGTTGCCTACGAGCAGTACTTC. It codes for CASSQTSGVAYEQYF.

DNA of the CDR3: TGTGCCAGCAGCCGGGTAGAGGGGACCGGAGCTTTCTTT. It codes for CASSRVEGTGAFF. The chain carries TRBV7-8 and TRBJ1-1; tentatively, D is TRBD1 (5 bases). Germline CDR1 and CDR2: SGHVS and FQNEAQ. Trimming took 5 bases from V and 10 from J, leaving 17 bases between them. The CDR3 runs to 13 residues.

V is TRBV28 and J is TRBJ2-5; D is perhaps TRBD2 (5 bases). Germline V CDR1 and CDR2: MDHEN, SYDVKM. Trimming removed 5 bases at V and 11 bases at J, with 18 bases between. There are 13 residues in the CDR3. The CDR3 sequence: CASSAQSMGEQYF. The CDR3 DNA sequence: TGTGCCAGCAGTGCACAATCAATGGGAGAGCAGTACTTC.

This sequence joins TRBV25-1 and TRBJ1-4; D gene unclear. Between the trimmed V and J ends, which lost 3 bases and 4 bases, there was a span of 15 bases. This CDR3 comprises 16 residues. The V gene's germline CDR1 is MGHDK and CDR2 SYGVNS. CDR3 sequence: CASSDRTGWSNEKLFF. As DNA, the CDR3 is TGTGCCAGCAGTGATCGGACGGGATGGAGTAATGAAAAACTGTTTTTT.

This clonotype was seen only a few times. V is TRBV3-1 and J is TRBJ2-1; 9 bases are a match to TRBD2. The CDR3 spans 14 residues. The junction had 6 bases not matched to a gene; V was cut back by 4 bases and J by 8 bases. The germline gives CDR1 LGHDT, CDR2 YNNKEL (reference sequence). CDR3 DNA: TGTGCCAGCAGCCTGGGTCTAGCGGGACATGAGCAGTTCTTC. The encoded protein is CASSLGLAGHEQFF.

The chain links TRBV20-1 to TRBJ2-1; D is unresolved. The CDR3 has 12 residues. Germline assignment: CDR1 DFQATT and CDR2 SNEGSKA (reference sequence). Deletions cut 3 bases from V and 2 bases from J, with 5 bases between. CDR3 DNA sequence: TGCAGTGCTAGGGTTACCTACAATGAGCAGTTCTTC. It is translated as CSARVTYNEQFF.

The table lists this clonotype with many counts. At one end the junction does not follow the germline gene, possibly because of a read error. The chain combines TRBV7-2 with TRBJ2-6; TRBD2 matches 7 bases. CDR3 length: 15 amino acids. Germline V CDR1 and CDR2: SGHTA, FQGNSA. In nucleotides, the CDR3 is TGTGCCAGCAGTTTAGCGGGCTCTGGGGCCAACGTCCTGACTTTC. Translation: CASSLAGSGANVLTF.

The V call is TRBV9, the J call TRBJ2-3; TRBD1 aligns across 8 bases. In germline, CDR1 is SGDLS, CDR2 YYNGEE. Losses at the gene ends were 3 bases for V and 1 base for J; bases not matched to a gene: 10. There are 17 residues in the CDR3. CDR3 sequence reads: CASSAGQGRVGTDTQYF. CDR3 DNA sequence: TGTGCCAGCAGCGCAGGACAGGGTCGGGTGGGCACAGATACGCAGTATTTT. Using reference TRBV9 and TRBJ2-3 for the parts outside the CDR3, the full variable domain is DSGVTQTPKHLITATGQRVTLRCSPRSGDLSVYWYQQSLDQGLQFLIQYYNGEERAKGNILERFSAQQFPDLHSELNLSSLELGDSALYFCASSAGQGRVGTDTQYFGPGTRLTVL.

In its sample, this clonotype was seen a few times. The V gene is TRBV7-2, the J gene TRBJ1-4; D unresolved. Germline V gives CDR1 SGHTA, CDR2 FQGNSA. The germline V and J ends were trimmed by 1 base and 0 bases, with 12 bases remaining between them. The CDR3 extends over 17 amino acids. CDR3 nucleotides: TGTGCCAGCAGCTTAGGCGGACCCCGATCAACTAATGAAAAACTGTTTTTT. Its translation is CASSLGGPRSTNEKLFF.

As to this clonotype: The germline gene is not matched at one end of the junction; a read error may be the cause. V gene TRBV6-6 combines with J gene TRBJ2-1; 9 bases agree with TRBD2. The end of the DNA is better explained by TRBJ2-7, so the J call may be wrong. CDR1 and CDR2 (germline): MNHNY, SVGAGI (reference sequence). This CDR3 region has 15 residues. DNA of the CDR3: TGTGCCGGCAGCCCGGCTAGCGGGGCCTACAATGAGCAGTACTTC. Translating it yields CAGSPASGAYNEQYF.

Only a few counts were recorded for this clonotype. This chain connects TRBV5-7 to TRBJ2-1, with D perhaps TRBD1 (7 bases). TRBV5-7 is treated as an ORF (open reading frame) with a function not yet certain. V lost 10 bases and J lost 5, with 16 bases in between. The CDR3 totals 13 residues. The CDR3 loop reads CAGGRGVHNEQFF. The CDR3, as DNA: TGTGCCGGCGGCAGGGGGGTACACAATGAGCAGTTCTTC.

The CDR3 coding sequence is TGCAGCGTTGAAAAGGCGGGGGAGTCCGTCGATACGCAGTATTTT. This codes for CSVEKAGESVDTQYF. The genes are TRBV29-1 and TRBJ2-3; 7 nucleotides align to TRBD2. Germline V gives CDR1 SQVTM, CDR2 ANQGSEA. Trimming removed 2 bases from V and 6 bases from J; junction bases left unmatched: 11. The CDR3 is made up of 15 amino acids.

The CDR3 nucleotides are TGTGCCATCATGGGACTAGCGGGAGGGATTCTCTCCTACGAGCAGTACTTC. It yields the protein CAIMGLAGGILSYEQYF. This sequence joins TRBV10-3 and TRBJ2-7; TRBD2 matches 16 bases. The CDR3 is 17 residues long. J was trimmed by 0 bases and V by 7 bases; bases with no gene match: 6. Germline CDR1 and CDR2: ENHRY and SYGVKD.

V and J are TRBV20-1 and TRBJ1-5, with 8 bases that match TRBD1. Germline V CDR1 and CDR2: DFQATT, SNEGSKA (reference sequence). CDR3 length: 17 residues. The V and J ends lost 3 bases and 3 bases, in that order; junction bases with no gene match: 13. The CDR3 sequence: CSASGFGVQGDNQPQHF. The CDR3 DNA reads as TGCAGTGCTAGTGGATTTGGTGTACAGGGGGACAATCAGCCCCAGCATTTT.